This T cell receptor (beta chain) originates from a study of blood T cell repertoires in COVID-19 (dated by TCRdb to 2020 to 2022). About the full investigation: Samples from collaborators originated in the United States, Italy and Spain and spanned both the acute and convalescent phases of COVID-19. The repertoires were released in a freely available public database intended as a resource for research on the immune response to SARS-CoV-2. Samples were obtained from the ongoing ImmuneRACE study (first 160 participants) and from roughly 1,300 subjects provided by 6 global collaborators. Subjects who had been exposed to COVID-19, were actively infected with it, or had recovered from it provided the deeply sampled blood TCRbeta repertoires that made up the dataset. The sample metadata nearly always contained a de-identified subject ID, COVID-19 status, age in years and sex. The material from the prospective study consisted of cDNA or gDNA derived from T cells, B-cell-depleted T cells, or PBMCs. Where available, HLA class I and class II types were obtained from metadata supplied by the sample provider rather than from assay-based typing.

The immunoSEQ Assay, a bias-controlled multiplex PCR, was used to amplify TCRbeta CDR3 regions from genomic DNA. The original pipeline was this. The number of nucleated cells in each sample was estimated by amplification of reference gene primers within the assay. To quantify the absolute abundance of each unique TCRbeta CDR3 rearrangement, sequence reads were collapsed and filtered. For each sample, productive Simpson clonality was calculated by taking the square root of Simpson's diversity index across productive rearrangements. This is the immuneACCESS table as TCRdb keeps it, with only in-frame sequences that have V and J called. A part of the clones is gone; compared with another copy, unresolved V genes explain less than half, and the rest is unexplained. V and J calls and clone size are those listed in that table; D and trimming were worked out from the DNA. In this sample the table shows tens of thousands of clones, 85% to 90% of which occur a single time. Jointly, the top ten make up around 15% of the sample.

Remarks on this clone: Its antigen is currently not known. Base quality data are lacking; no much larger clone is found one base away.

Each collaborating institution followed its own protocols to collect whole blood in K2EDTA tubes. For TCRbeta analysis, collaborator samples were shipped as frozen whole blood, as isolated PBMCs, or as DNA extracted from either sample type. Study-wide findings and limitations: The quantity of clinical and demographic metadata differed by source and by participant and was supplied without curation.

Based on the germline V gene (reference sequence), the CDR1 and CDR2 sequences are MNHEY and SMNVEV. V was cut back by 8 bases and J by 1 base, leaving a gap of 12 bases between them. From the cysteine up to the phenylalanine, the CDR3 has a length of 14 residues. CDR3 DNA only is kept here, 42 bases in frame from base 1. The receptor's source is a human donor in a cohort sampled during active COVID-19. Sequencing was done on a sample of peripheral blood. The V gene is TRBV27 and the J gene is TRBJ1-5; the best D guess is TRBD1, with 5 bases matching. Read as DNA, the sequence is TGTGCCAGCCCTCGGGGGGACAGCAATCAGCCCCAGCATTTT. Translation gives CASPRGDSNQPQHF.